This T cell receptor (beta chain) is from a study of blood T cell repertoires in COVID-19. Study context: The origin of the acute and convalescent COVID-19 samples was the United States, Italy and Spain. Sources were T cells, B-cell-depleted T cells, or PBMCs; the material itself was cDNA or gDNA.

As processed by the authors: Quantification of nucleated cells was approximated via reference gene primer amplification. Using immunoSEQ multiplex PCR, the repertoire was profiled, and TCRdb retains in-frame clones only, with some absent. For V, J and clone size, that table is used; D and trimming come from the DNA. Among a few hundred thousand clones listed, roughly 90% were seen once. The J segment lost 1 base and the V segment lost 4 bases, leaving 5 bases of the junction unmatched. The CDR3 sequence is 15 residues long. Germline lookup yields CDR1 SGHDT and CDR2 YYEEEE. Material for sequencing was peripheral blood. The receptor was derived from a man aged 40-49 years with acute or convalescent COVID-19. The V call is TRBV5-6, the J call TRBJ2-1; the match to TRBD1 covers 7 bases. The CDR3 nucleotides read TGTGCCAGCAGCACCGGACAGGATTCCTACAATGAGCAGTTCTTC. Translated, it gives CASSTGQDSYNEQFF.